A selection of T cell receptor beta chains follows, all from one sample in a study of cytomegalovirus exposure and HLA in healthy donors. Generated by immunoSEQ multiplex PCR, the TCRdb table keeps only in-frame clones and is missing some. The sample comprises around 110,000 clones, roughly four fifths of which are singletons, and approximately 2.6% rests with the top ten. The sequencing input was PBMCs. These receptors all stem from a male donor in good health and CMV-seropositive. Each CDR3 is given with its conserved first and last residue. For some rows the clone size is stated as once, few or many, or as a class when expanded; others skip it.

TRBV6-1 | - | CASTLPTGSNTEAFF
TRBV16 | - | CASSQDIETQYF
TRBV29-1 | once | CSVRGQTGELFF
TRBV27 | once | CASSRNRGTYEQYF
TRBV5-1 | - | CASSPDSRNQPQHF
TRBV4-3 | - | CASSQDLGPQYF
TRBV7-9 | - | CASTHRLAKNIQYF
TRBV7-3 | - | CASSLSSGRSMSEQFF
TRBV6-5 | - | CASSYRGGGAYEQYF
TRBV27 | - | CASSFSGSATEAFF
TRBV15 | - | CATSTRDTAEKLFF
TRBV7-2 | - | CASKPRLSGNTIYF
TRBV2 | once | CASSELAGGPADTQYF
TRBV29-1 | few | CSVEEVGYNEQFF
TRBV28 | few | CASIDSREAFF
TRBV2 | - | CASSYLREGSLYEQYF
TRBV4-3 | - | CASSQVGSYGANVLTF
TRBV2 | - | CASSEWVGRAFF
TRBV7-9 | once | CASSIEQGTSGYTF
TRBV6-6 | - | CASSYQGMGNQPQHF
TRBV5-4 | - | CASSRPGQSYEQYF
TRBV28 | - | CASNIAGTGGSEQYF
TRBV28 | - | CASSLGQGHEKLFF
TRBV5-6 | - | CASSLAAAETQYF
TRBV2 | once | CASGNGGANQPQHF
TRBV7-3 | - | CASSPGRTGAPLVRADTQYF
TRBV7-2 | - | CASAGLRGRYEQYF
TRBV6-4 | - | CASSLQTGSPLHF
TRBV28 | - | CASSFLRAPDTQYF
TRBV7-9 | - | CASSFGLAGSTDTQYF
TRBV19 | few | CATKIAGSSYEQYF
TRBV28 | - | CASSSQGVANYGYTF
TRBV7-9 | few | CASTKQGEGTEAFF
TRBV27 | - | CASSSSDRAYEQYF
TRBV7-2 | few | CASSTTPTGGTHGYTF
TRBV28 | - | CASSLPGTTKETQYF
TRBV20-1 | - | CSARVGRGYTF
TRBV6-6 | - | CAIGGFSSYEQYF
TRBV2 | - | CASLFGGQGNTEAFF
TRBV29-1 | - | CSVRPGTGANEKLFF
TRBV6-9 | - | CASSFRQPAYEQYF
TRBV6-5 | - | CASSSGTSYNEQFF
TRBV9 | - | CASSVLDTQYF
TRBV9 | - | CASSENRGSGNTIYF
TRBV9 | - | CASSVVAAGGAFTEAFF
TRBV28 | once | CAAHGNSYEQYF
TRBV2 | - | CASSPRLAGALSGANVLTF
TRBV4-3 | - | CASSHTGRDTEAFF
TRBV28 | - | CASSGTHKYSGQFTEAFF
TRBV25-1 | - | CASSDVPFRTGTHEKLFF
TRBV4-3 | - | CASSQRTSGYNEQFF
TRBV5-1 | - | CASTGQGLEKLFF
TRBV5-4 | - | CASSLGGERGGEKLFF
TRBV6-5 | - | CASSYSGPSGDPLHF
TRBV19 | few | CASSSVVGQGSHEQYF